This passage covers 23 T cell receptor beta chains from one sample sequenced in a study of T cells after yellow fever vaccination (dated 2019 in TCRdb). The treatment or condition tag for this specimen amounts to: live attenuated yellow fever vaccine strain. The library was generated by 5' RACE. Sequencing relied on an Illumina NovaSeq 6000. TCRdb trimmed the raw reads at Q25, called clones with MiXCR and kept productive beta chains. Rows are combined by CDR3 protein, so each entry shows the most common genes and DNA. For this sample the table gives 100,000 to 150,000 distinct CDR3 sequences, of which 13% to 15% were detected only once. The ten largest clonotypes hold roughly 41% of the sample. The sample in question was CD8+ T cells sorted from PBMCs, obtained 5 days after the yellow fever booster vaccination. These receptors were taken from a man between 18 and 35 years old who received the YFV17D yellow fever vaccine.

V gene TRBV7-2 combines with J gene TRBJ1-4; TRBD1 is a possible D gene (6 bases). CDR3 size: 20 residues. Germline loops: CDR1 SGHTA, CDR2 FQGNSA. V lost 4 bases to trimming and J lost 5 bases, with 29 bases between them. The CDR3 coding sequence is TGTGCCAGCAGCTCCGAGCCGACCGGGACAAGCCTCTGTGAAAATGAAAAACTGTTTTTT. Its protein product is CASSSEPTGTSLCENEKLFF.

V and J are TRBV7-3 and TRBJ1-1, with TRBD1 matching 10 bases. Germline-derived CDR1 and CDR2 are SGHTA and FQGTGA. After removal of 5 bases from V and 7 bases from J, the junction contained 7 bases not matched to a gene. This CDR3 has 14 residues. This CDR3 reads CASSPGQGGSEAFF. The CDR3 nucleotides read TGTGCCAGCAGCCCAGGACAGGGGGGGAGTGAAGCTTTCTTT.

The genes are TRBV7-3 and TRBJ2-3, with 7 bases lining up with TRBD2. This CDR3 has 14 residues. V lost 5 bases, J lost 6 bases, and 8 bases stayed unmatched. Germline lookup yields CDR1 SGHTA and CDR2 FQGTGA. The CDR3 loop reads CASSQRGVDDTQYF. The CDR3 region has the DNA TGTGCCAGCAGCCAGCGGGGAGTCGATGATACGCAGTATTTT.

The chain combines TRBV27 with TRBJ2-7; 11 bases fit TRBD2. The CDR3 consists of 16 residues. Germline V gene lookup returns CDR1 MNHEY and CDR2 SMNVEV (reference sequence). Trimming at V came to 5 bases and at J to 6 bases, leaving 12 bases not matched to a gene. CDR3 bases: TGTGCCAGCAGTCCCTTGCGTAGCGGGGGGGCGACCGAGCAGTACGTC. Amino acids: CASSPLRSGGATEQYV.

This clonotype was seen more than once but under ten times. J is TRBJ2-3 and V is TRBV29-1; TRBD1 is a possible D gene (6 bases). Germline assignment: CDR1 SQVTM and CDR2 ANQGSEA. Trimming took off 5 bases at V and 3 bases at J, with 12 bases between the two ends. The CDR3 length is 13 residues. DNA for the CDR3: TGCAGCGTTTGGCAGGGGAGTACAGATACGCAGTATTTT. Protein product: CSVWQGSTDTQYF.

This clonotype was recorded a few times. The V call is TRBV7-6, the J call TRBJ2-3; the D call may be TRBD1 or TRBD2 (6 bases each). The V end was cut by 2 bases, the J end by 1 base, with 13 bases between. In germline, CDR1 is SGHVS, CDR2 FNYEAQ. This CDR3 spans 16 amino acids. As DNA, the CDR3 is TGTGCCAGCAGCTTAAGGGGGGTTGTGGGCACAGATACGCAGTATTTT. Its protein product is CASSLRGVVGTDTQYF.

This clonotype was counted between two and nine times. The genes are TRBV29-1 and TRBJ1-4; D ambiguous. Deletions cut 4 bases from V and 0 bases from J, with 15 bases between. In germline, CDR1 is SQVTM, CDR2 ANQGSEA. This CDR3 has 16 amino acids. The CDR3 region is CSVGGGDIPTNEKLFF. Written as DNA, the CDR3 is TGCAGCGTTGGCGGTGGCGACATTCCAACTAATGAAAAACTGTTTTTT. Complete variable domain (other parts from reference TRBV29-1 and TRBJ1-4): SAVISQKPSRDICQRGTSLTIQCQVDSQVTMMFWYRQQPGQSLTLIATANQGSEATYESGFVIDKFPISRPNLTFSTLTVSNMSPEDSSIYLCSVGGGDIPTNEKLFFGSGTQLSVL.

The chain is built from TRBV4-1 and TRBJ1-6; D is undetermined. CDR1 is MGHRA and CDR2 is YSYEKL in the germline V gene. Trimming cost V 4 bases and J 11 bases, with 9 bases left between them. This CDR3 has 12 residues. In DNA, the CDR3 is TGCGCCAGCAGCCTGAACTCGACACCCCTCCACTTT. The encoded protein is CASSLNSTPLHF.

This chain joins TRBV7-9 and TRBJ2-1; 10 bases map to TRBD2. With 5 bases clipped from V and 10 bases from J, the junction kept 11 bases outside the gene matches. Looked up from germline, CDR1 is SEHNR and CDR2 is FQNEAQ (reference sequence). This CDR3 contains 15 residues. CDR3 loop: CASSPSSSSGGEQFF. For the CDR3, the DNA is TGTGCCAGCAGCCCTTCCAGCTCTAGCGGGGGAGAGCAGTTCTTC.

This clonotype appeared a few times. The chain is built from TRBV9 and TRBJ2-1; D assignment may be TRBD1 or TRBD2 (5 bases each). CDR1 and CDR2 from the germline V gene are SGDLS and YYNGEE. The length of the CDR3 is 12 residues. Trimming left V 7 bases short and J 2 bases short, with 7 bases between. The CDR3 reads CASGDAYNEQFF. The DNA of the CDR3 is TGTGCCAGCGGGGACGCCTACAATGAGCAGTTCTTC.

For the CDR3, the DNA is TGCGCCAGCAGCCTCCTCCCCGAAGGCTACGAGCAGTACTTC. Translation gives CASSLLPEGYEQYF. The chain joins TRBV4-3 to TRBJ2-7, with D unclear. Germline lookup yields CDR1 LGHNA and CDR2 YSLEER. This CDR3 is built from 14 residues. Trimming removed 4 bases from V and 3 bases from J, with 13 bases in between.

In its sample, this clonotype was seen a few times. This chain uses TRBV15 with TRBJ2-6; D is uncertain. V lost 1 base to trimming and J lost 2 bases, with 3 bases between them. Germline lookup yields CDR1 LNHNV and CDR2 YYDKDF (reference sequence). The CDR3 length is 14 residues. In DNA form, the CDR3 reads TGTGCCACCAGCAGAGGGACTGGGGCCAACGTCCTGACTTTC. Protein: CATSRGTGANVLTF. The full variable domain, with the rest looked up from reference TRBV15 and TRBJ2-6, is DAMVIQNPRYQVTQFGKPVTLSCSQTLNHNVMYWYQQKSSQAPKLLFHYYDKDFNNEADTPDNFQSRRPNTSFCFLDIRSPGLGDTAMYLCATSRGTGANVLTFGAGSRLTVL.

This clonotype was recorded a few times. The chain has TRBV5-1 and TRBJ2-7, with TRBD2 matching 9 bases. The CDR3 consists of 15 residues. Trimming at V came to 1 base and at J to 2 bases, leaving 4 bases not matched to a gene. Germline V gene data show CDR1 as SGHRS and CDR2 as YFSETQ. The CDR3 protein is CASSLTAGGAYEQYF. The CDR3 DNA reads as TGCGCCAGCAGCTTGACAGCGGGGGGAGCCTACGAGCAGTACTTC.

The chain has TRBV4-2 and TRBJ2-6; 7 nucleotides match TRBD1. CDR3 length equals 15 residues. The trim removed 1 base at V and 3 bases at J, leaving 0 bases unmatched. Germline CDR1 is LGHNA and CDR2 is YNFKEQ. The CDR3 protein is CASSQGQGGANVLTF. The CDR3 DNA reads TGTGCCAGCAGCCAAGGACAGGGTGGGGCCAACGTCCTGACTTTC.

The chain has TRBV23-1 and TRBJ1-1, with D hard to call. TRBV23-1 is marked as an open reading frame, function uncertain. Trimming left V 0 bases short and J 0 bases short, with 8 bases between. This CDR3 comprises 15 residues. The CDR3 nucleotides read TGCGCCAGCAGTCAATCGAACAGAATGAACACTGAAGCTTTCTTT. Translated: CASSQSNRMNTEAFF.

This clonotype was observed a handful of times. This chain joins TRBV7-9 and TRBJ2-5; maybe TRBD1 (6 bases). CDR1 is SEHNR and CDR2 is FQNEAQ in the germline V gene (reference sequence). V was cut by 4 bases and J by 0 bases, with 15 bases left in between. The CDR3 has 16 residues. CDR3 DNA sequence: TGTGCCAGCAGCTATAAGGACAGCCCGTACCAAGAGACCCAGTACTTC. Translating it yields CASSYKDSPYQETQYF.

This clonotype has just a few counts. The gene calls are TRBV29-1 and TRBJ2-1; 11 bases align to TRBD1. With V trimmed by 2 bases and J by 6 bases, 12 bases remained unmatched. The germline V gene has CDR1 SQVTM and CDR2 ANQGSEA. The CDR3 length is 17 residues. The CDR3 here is CSVEWGTGGFIANEQFF. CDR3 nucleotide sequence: TGCAGCGTTGAATGGGGGACAGGGGGATTCATTGCCAATGAGCAGTTCTTC.

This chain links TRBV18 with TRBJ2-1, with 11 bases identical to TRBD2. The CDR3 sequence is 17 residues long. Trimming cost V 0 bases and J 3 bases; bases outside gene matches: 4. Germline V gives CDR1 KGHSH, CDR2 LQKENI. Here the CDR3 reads CASSPPGLAGIYNEQFF. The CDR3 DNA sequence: TGTGCCAGCTCACCACCCGGACTAGCGGGTATCTACAATGAGCAGTTCTTC.

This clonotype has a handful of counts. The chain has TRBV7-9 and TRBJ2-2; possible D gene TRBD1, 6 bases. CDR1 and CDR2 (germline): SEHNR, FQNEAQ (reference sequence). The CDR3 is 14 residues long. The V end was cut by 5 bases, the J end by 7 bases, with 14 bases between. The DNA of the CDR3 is TGTGCCAGCAGCACCGAAGGACAGCGCGGGGAGCTGTTTTTT. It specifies CASSTEGQRGELFF.

The CDR3 reads CASSVAWTDALGVTGANVLTF. In nucleotides, the CDR3 is TGTGCCAGCAGCGTAGCTTGGACCGACGCTCTTGGAGTCACTGGGGCCAACGTCCTGACTTTC. The chain couples TRBV9 to TRBJ2-6, with unresolved D. This CDR3 has 21 amino acids. Germline CDR1 is SGDLS and CDR2 is YYNGEE. V shed 0 bases and J shed 2 bases, with 24 bases lying between them.

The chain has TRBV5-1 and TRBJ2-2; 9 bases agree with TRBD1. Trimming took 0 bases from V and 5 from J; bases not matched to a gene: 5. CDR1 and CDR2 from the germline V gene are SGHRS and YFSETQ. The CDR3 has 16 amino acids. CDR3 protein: CASSLARTGETGELFF. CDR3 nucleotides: TGCGCCAGCAGCTTGGCCCGGACAGGGGAAACCGGGGAGCTGTTTTTT.

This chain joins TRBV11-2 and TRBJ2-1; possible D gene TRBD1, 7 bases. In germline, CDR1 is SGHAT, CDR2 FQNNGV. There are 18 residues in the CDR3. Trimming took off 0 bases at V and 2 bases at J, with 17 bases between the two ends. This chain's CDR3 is CASSLDLGRGDAYNEQFF. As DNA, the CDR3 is TGTGCCAGCAGCTTAGATTTAGGCAGGGGGGACGCCTACAATGAGCAGTTCTTC.

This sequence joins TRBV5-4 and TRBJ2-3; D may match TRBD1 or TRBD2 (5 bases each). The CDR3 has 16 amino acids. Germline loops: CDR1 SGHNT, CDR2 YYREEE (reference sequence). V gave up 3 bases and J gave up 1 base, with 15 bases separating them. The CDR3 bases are TGTGCCAGCAGCTCCGGGACGGTTGCCCGCACAGATACGCAGTATTTT. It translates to CASSSGTVARTDTQYF.